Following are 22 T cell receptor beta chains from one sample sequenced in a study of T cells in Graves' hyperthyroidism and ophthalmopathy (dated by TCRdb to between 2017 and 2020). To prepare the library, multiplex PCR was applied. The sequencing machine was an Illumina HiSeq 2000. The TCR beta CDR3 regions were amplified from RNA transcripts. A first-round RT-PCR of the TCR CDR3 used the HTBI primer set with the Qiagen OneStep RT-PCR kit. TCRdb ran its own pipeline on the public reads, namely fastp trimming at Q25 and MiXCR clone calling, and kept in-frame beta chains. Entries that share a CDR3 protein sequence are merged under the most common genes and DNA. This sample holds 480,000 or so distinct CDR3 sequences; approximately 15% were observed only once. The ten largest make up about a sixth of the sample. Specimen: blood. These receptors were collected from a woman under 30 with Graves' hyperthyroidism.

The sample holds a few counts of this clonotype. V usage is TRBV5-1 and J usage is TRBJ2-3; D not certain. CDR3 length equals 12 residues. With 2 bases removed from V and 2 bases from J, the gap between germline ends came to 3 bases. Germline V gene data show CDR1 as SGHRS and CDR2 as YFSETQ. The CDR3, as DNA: TGCGCCAGCAGCTTTGCCACAGATACGCAGTATTTT. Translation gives CASSFATDTQYF.

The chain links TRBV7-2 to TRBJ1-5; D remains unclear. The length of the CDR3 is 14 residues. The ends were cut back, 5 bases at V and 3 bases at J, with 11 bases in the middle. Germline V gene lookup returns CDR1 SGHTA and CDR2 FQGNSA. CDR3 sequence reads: CASSGRGYNQPQHF. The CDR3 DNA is TGTGCCAGCAGCGGCCGAGGGTACAATCAGCCCCAGCATTTT. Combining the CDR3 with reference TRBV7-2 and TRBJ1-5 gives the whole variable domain GAGVSQSPSNKVTEKGKDVELRCDPISGHTALYWYRQSLGQGLEFLIYFQGNSAPDKSGLPSDRFSAERTGGSVSTLTIQRTQQEDSAVYLCASSGRGYNQPQHFGDGTRLSIL.

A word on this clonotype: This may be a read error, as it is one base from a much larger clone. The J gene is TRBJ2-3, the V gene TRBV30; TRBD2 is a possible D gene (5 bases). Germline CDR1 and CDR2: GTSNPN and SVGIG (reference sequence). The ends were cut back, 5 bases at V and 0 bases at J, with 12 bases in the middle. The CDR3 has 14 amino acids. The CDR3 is CAWGRGRSTDTQYF. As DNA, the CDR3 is TGTGCCTGGGGCCGAGGGCGAAGCACAGATACGCAGTATTTT. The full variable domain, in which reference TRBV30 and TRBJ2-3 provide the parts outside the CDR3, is SQTIHQWPATLVQPVGSPLSLECTVEGTSNPNLYWYRQAAGRGLQLLFYSVGIGQISSEVPQNLSASRPQDRQFILSSKKLLLSDSGFYLCAWGRGRSTDTQYFGPGTRLTVL.

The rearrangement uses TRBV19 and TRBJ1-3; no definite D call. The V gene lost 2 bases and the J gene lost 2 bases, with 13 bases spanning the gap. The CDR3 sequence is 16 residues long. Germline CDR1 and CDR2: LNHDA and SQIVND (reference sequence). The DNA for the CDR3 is TGTGCCAGTAGTATATGGCGGACTGGGCCTGGAAACACCATATATTTT. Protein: CASSIWRTGPGNTIYF.

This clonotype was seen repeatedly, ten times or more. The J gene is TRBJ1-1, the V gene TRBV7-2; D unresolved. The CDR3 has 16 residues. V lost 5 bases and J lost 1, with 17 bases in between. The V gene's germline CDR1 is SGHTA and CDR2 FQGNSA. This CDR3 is CASSPHVGLENTEAFF. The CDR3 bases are TGTGCCAGCAGCCCGCACGTGGGCCTAGAGAACACTGAAGCTTTCTTT.

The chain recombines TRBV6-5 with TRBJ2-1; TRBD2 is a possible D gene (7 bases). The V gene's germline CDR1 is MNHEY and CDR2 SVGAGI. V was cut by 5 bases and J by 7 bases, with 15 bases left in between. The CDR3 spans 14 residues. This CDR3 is CASSAQAGTNEQFF. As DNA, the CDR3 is TGTGCCAGCAGTGCCCAAGCGGGGACAAATGAGCAGTTCTTC.

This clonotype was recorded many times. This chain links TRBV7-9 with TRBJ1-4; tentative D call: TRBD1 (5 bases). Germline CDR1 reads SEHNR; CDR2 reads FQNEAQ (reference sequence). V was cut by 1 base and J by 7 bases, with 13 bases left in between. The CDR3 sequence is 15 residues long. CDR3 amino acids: CASSLEVPGGEKLFF. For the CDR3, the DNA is TGTGCCAGCAGCTTAGAAGTCCCCGGGGGTGAAAAACTGTTTTTT. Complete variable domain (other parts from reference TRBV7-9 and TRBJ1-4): DTGVSQNPRHKITKRGQNVTFRCDPISEHNRLYWYRQTLGQGPEFLTYFQNEAQLEKSRLLSDRFSAERPKGSFSTLEIQRTEQGDSAMYLCASSLEVPGGEKLFFGSGTQLSVL.

CDR3 amino acids: CASSPPGTGLVYGYTF. The DNA of the CDR3 is TGTGCCAGCTCACCACCCGGGACAGGGCTGGTCTATGGCTACACCTTC. V gene TRBV18 combines with J gene TRBJ1-2; TRBD1 matches 9 bases. The CDR3 loop spans 16 amino acids. After removal of 0 bases from V and 4 bases from J, the junction contained 6 bases not matched to a gene. Germline assignment: CDR1 KGHSH and CDR2 LQKENI.

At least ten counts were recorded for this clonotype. The CDR3 coding sequence is TGTGCCAGCAGCTTCCCTAGCGGGAGCACAGATACGCAGTATTTT. Its protein is CASSFPSGSTDTQYF. The gene calls are TRBV11-1 and TRBJ2-3; 8 bases align to TRBD2. Germline trimming cut 3 bases from V and 0 bases from J; bases unmatched to any gene: 2. The CDR3 is made up of 15 amino acids. Germline V gene lookup returns CDR1 SGHAT and CDR2 FQDESV (reference sequence).

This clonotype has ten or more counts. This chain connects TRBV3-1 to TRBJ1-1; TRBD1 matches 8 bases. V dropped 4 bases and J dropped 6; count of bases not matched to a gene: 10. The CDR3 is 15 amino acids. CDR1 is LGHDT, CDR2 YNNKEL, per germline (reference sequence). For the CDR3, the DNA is TGTGCCAGCAGCCCTCGGACAGGGAGGGCGTCTGAAGCTTTCTTT. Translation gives CASSPRTGRASEAFF.

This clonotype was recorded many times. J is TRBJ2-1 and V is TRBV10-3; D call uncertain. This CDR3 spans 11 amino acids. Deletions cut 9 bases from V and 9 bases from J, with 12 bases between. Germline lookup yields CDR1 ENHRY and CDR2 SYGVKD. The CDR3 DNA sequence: TGTGCCATGCGTACAGAGGTTGAGCAGTTCTTC. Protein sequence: CAMRTEVEQFF.

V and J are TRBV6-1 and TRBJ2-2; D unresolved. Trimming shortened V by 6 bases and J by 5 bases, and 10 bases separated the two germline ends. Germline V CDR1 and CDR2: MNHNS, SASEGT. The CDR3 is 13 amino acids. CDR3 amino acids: CASRSDGTGELFF. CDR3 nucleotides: TGTGCCAGCAGGAGCGACGGAACCGGGGAGCTGTTTTTT.

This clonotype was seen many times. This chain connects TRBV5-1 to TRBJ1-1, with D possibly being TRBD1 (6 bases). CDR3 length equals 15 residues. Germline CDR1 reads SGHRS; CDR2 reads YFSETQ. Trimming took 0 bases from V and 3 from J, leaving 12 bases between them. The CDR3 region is CASSLVGAGDTEAFF. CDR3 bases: TGCGCCAGCAGCTTGGTCGGGGCAGGGGACACTGAAGCTTTCTTT.

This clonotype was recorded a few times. CDR3 sequence reads: CASSLRGRQETQYF. In DNA form, the CDR3 reads TGTGCCAGCAGCTTACGTGGGAGACAAGAGACCCAGTACTTC. The V and J genes are TRBV7-2 and TRBJ2-5, with D perhaps matching TRBD2 (5 bases). Trimming shortened V by 2 bases and J by 2 bases, and 9 bases separated the two germline ends. The CDR3 length is 14 residues. In germline, CDR1 is SGHTA, CDR2 FQGNSA.

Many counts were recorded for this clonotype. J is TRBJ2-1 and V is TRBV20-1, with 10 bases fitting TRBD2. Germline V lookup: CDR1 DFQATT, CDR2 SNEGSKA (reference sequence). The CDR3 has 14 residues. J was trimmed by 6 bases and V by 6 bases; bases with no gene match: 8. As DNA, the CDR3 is TGCAGTGCGCCTGGAGCTAGCGGGGGCAATGAGCAGTTCTTC. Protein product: CSAPGASGGNEQFF.

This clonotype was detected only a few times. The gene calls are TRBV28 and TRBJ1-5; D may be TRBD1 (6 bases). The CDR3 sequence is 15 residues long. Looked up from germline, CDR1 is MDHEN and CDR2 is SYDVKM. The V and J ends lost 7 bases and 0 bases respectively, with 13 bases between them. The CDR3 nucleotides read TGTGCCAGCAACCAACAGGGCTATAGCAATCAGCCCCAGCATTTT. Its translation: CASNQQGYSNQPQHF.

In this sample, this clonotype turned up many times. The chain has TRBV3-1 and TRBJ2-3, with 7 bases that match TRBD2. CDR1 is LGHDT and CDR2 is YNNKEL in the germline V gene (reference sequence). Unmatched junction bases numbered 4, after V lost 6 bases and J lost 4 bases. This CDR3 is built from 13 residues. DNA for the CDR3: TGTGCCAGCAGTCGGACTAGTCCAGATACGCAGTATTTT. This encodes CASSRTSPDTQYF.

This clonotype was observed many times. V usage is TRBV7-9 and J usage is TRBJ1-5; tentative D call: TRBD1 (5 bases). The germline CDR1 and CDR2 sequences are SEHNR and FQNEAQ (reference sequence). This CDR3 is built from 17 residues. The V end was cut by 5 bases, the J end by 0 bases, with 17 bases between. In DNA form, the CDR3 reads TGTGCCAGCAGCCATCTACAGGAGGTTGATAGCAATCAGCCCCAGCATTTT. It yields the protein CASSHLQEVDSNQPQHF.

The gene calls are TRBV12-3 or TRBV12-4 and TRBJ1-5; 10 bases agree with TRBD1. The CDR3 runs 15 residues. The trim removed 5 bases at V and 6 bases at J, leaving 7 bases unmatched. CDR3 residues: CASSPPGTGVQPQHF. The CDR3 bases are TGTGCCAGCAGTCCGCCCGGGACAGGGGTTCAGCCCCAGCATTTT.

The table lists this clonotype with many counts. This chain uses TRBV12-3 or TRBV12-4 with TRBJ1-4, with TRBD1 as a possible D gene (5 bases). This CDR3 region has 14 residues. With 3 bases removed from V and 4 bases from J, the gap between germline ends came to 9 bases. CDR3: CASSLGEFNEKLFF. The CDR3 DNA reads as TGTGCCAGCAGTTTGGGGGAGTTTAATGAAAAACTGTTTTTT.

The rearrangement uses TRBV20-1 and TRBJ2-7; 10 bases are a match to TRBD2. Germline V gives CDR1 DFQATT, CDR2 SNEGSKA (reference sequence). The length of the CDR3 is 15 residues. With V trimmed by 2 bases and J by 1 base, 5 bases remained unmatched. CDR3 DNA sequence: TGCAGTGCTAGAAAGTTGGGACTAGCGTCCTACGAGCAGTACGTC. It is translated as CSARKLGLASYEQYV.

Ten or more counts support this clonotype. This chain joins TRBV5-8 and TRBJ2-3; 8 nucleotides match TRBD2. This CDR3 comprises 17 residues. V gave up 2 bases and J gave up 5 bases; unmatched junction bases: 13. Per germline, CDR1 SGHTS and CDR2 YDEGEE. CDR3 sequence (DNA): TGTGCCAGCAGCTTAGCGGGAGTAATTTGGTCGAAAGATACGCAGTATTTT. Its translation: CASSLAGVIWSKDTQYF. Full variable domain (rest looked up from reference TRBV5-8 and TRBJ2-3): EAGVTQSPTHLIKTRGQQATLRCSPISGHTSVYWYQQALGLGLQFLLWYDEGEERNRGNFPPRFSGRQFPNYSSELNVNALELEDSALYLCASSLAGVIWSKDTQYFGPGTRLTVL.